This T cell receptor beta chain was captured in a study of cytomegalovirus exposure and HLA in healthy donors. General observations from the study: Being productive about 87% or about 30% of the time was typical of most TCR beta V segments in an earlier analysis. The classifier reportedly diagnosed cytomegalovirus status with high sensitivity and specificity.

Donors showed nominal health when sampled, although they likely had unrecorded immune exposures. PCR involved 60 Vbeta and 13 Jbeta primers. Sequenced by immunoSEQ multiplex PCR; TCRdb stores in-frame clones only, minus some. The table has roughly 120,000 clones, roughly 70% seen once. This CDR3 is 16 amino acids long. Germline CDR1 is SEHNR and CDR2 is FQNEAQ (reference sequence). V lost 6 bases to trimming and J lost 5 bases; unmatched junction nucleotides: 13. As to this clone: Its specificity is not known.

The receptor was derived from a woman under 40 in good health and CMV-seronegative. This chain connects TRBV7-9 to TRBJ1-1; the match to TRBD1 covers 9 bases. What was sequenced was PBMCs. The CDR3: CASRPGTGSDGTEAFF. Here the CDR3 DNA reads TGTGCCAGCAGGCCCGGGACAGGGTCGGACGGAACTGAAGCTTTCTTT.